The 27 T cell receptor beta chains reported below all come from one sample, sequenced in a study of shared clonotypes between healthy human individuals. Measured with immunoSEQ multiplex PCR; TCRdb has only the in-frame clones, and not every one. Here the sample spans about 1.5 million clones, roughly 96% being singletons. Sequencing was done on a sample of naive CD4+ T cells sorted from blood. As to subset: CD45RA+ positively selected. The receptors come from a man between 25 and 39 years old in good health.

This chain connects TRBV5-4 to TRBJ2-1; 10 nucleotides line up with TRBD2. This CDR3 has 17 amino acids. In germline, CDR1 is SGHNT, CDR2 YYREEE (reference sequence). Germline trimming cut 4 bases from V and 3 bases from J; bases unmatched to any gene: 10. CDR3 amino acids: CASSKAGGPIFYNEQFF. Here the CDR3 DNA reads TGTGCCAGCAGCAAAGCGGGAGGGCCTATCTTCTACAATGAGCAGTTCTTC.

The rearrangement joins TRBV5-6 to TRBJ1-1; the D is unclear. Deletions cut 5 bases from V and 5 bases from J, with 7 bases between. Germline CDR1 is SGHDT and CDR2 is YYEEEE. The length of the CDR3 is 11 residues. The CDR3 nucleotides read TGTGCCAGCAGTTTCCGGACTGAAGCTTTCTTT. This encodes CASSFRTEAFF. The full variable domain, completed using reference TRBV5-6 and TRBJ1-1, is DAGVTQSPTHLIKTRGQQVTLRCSPKSGHDTVSWYQQALGQGPQFIFQYYEEEERQRGNFPDRFSGHQFPNYSSELNVNALLLGDSALYLCASSFRTEAFFGQGTRLTVV.

This clone has a single count. The chain is built from TRBV11-3 and TRBJ2-1; 7 bases agree with TRBD2. V shed 5 bases and J 7 bases; nucleotides not matched to a gene: 11. The CDR3 is 15 residues long. Germline V gives CDR1 SGHNT, CDR2 YENEEA. Here the CDR3 reads CASSTAETSWNEQFF. In DNA, the CDR3 is TGTGCCAGCAGCACCGCAGAGACTAGCTGGAATGAGCAGTTCTTC.

This rearrangement joins TRBV6-6 to TRBJ2-3, with D perhaps TRBD2 (6 bases). CDR3 length: 16 amino acids. The germline CDR1 and CDR2 sequences are MNHNY and SVGAGI (reference sequence). V lost 3 bases and J lost 2, with 15 bases in between. CDR3 loop: CASSYMDYQFTDTQYF. In nucleotides, the CDR3 is TGTGCCAGCAGTTATATGGACTATCAATTCACAGATACGCAGTATTTT.

This clone was counted between two and nine times. The rearrangement links TRBV7-9 to TRBJ1-1; D is unresolved. The germline V gene encodes CDR1 SEHNR and CDR2 FQNEAQ (reference sequence). V was clipped by 1 base and J by 1 base, with 10 bases between them. The CDR3 spans 15 residues. The CDR3 is CASSLDGGSNTEAFF. The CDR3 DNA follows: TGTGCCAGCAGCTTAGACGGAGGGTCGAACACTGAAGCTTTCTTT.

This clone was picked up one time. V is TRBV27 and J is TRBJ2-1; no clear D. V lost 5 bases and J 2 bases, leaving 4 bases between the germline ends. The CDR3 has 12 residues. Germline values: CDR1 MNHEY, CDR2 SMNVEV (reference sequence). The CDR3 spells CASSGPYNEQFF. CDR3 nucleotide sequence: TGTGCCAGCAGTGGTCCCTACAATGAGCAGTTCTTC.

V gene TRBV5-1 combines with J gene TRBJ2-3; 7 bases line up with TRBD2. J was trimmed by 2 bases and V by 1 base; bases with no gene match: 7. CDR1 SGHRS and CDR2 YFSETQ come from the germline V gene. The CDR3 loop spans 16 amino acids. The CDR3 loop reads CASSLRGTSDTDTQYF. As DNA, the CDR3 is TGCGCCAGCAGCTTGCGGGGCACTAGCGACACAGATACGCAGTATTTT.

The V and J genes are TRBV6-5 and TRBJ2-7; 7 bases match TRBD2. Germline CDR1 reads MNHEY; CDR2 reads SVGAGI. With V trimmed by 7 bases and J by 1 base, 7 bases remained unmatched. The CDR3 has 14 residues. DNA of the CDR3: TGTGCCAGCACTCGGAGCGGGACTTCCTACGAGCAGTACTTC. Amino acids: CASTRSGTSYEQYF.

The chain couples TRBV6-1 to TRBJ1-1, with D uncertain. The V gene lost 1 base and the J gene lost 5 bases, with 5 bases spanning the gap. CDR1 is MNHNS, CDR2 SASEGT, per germline. The CDR3 is 12 amino acids. This CDR3 reads CASSEGVTEAFF. The CDR3 DNA sequence: TGTGCCAGCAGTGAAGGGGTTACTGAAGCTTTCTTT.

The rearrangement joins TRBV5-1 to TRBJ2-7; possible D gene TRBD1, 6 bases. This CDR3 has 14 residues. V dropped 2 bases and J dropped 2 bases, with 11 bases sitting between them. Germline CDR1 and CDR2: SGHRS and YFSETQ. This CDR3 reads CASSFDRYTYEQYF. The DNA for the CDR3 is TGCGCCAGCAGCTTCGACAGGTACACCTACGAGCAGTACTTC.

J is TRBJ1-5 and V is TRBV28; 9 nucleotides line up with TRBD1. CDR3 size: 16 residues. CDR1 and CDR2 from the germline V gene are MDHEN and SYDVKM. V gave up 2 bases and J gave up 4 bases; unmatched junction bases: 6. The CDR3 loop reads CASSLRTGVGNQPQHF. CDR3 bases: TGTGCCAGCAGTTTAAGGACAGGGGTGGGGAATCAGCCCCAGCATTTT. Looking up the rest from reference TRBV28 and TRBJ1-5 gives the full variable domain: DVKVTQSSRYLVKRTGEKVFLECVQDMDHENMFWYRQDPGLGLRLIYFSYDVKMKEKGDIPEGYSVSREKKERFSLILESASTNQTSMYLCASSLRTGVGNQPQHFGDGTRLSIL.

To note about this clone: The conserved final phenylalanine or tryptophan is absent from the CDR3, which likely points to a read error. It is unclear where the CDR3 begins or ends on the DNA, so no DNA is shown, and the CDR3 is as TCRdb lists it. This chain joins TRBV3-1 (or the pseudogene TRBV3-2) and TRBJ2-7; TRBD1, the table's D call, was not compared with the DNA. Including both end residues, the CDR3 is 9 amino acids long. Per the germline V gene, CDR1 is LGHDT and CDR2 is YNNKEL (reference sequence). CDR3: CASSQHTIL.

V gene TRBV6-1 combines with J gene TRBJ2-1, with a tentative D call TRBD2 (5 bases). The CDR3 covers 16 residues. The germline V gene has CDR1 MNHNS and CDR2 SASEGT. Trimming cost V 3 bases and J 0 bases, with 12 bases left between them. In DNA form, the CDR3 reads TGTGCCAGCAGTGACTTGGTAGGGAGCTCCTACAATGAGCAGTTCTTC. Amino acids: CASSDLVGSSYNEQFF.

The V gene is TRBV12-5, the J gene TRBJ2-1; the match to TRBD2 covers 7 bases. Germline V gene data show CDR1 as LGHNT and CDR2 as FRNRAP. J gave up 4 bases and V 5 bases, and 11 bases lay outside the gene matches. The CDR3 is made up of 16 amino acids. The CDR3 loop is CASGDFSGVLYNEQFF. The CDR3 DNA reads TGTGCTAGTGGTGACTTCAGCGGGGTTTTATACAATGAGCAGTTCTTC.

The rearrangement links TRBV5-4 to TRBJ2-2, with TRBD1 as a possible D gene (6 bases). The ends were cut back, 7 bases at V and 3 bases at J, with 19 bases in the middle. The CDR3 covers 16 residues. Germline V gives CDR1 SGHNT, CDR2 YYREEE (reference sequence). The CDR3 here is CASRRVGGTDTGELFF. CDR3 coding DNA: TGTGCCAGCCGAAGGGTAGGGGGTACAGACACCGGGGAGCTGTTTTTT.

The chain employs TRBV18 and TRBJ1-3; D is possibly TRBD1 (6 bases). The V end was cut by 4 bases, the J end by 2 bases, with 12 bases between. Germline CDR1 reads KGHSH; CDR2 reads LQKENI. This CDR3 contains 15 residues. The CDR3 protein is CASSQTGLPGNTIYF. CDR3 sequence (DNA): TGTGCCAGCTCACAAACAGGGCTACCTGGAAACACCATATATTTT.

The rearrangement joins TRBV11-2 to TRBJ2-3, with D possibly TRBD1 on 6 matching bases. The CDR3 is 13 residues long. V gave up 4 bases and J gave up 3 bases, with 8 bases separating them. Per the germline V gene, CDR1 is SGHAT and CDR2 is FQNNGV. The CDR3 region is CASSYTGTDTQYF. The CDR3 DNA is TGTGCCAGCAGCTATACAGGGACAGATACGCAGTATTTT.

The J gene is TRBJ1-2, the V gene TRBV18; D ambiguous. There are 18 residues in the CDR3. Germline values: CDR1 KGHSH, CDR2 LQKENI. V lost 1 base, J lost 1 base, and 19 bases lay in between. The CDR3 here is CASSPLNTQLTFNYGYTF. The CDR3 DNA is TGTGCCAGCTCACCACTGAACACCCAGCTTACATTTAACTATGGCTACACCTTC. Full variable domain (rest looked up from reference TRBV18 and TRBJ1-2): NAGVMQNPRHLVRRRGQEARLRCSPMKGHSHVYWYRQLPEEGLKFMVYLQKENIIDESGMPKERFSAEFPKEGPSILRIQQVVRGDSAAYFCASSPLNTQLTFNYGYTFGSGTRLTVV.

The chain joins TRBV28 to TRBJ2-5, with TRBD2 matching 14 bases. CDR3 length equals 19 residues. Germline trimming cut 5 bases from V and 1 base from J; bases unmatched to any gene: 12. Germline CDR1 is MDHEN and CDR2 is SYDVKM. This CDR3 is CASSRRTSGRRGTQETQYF. For the CDR3, the DNA is TGTGCCAGCAGTCGTCGGACTAGCGGGAGGAGGGGCACCCAAGAGACCCAGTACTTC.

This clone was seen a few times. The chain combines TRBV5-4 with TRBJ2-7, with D unclear. This CDR3 contains 13 residues. V lost 4 bases and J lost 1, with 9 bases in between. Germline loops: CDR1 SGHNT, CDR2 YYREEE (reference sequence). The CDR3 sequence: CASSQPGSYEQYF. The CDR3 nucleotides read TGTGCCAGCAGCCAACCAGGTTCCTACGAGCAGTACTTC.

As concerns this clone: Other DNA sequences from this sample encode an identical CDR3 as well. V and J are TRBV18 and TRBJ1-1; D uncertain. Germline loops: CDR1 KGHSH, CDR2 LQKENI. The V end lost 3 bases, the J end lost 2 bases, and 10 bases lay between the germline ends. The CDR3 is 14 amino acids. This chain's CDR3 is CASSPLGANTEAFF. The CDR3 DNA follows: TGTGCCAGCTCACCTTTAGGAGCAAACACTGAAGCTTTCTTT.

The CDR3 sequence: CASSSTWKTGNTIYF. CDR3 sequence (DNA): TGTGCCAGCAGTTCCACATGGAAGACTGGAAACACCATATATTTT. The chain has TRBV6-5 and TRBJ1-3; D gene uncertain. V lost 4 bases and J 2 bases, leaving 12 bases between the germline ends. This CDR3 is 15 amino acids long. In germline, CDR1 is MNHEY, CDR2 SVGAGI.

Comments on this clone: The same CDR3 is also encoded by other DNA sequences in this sample. The J gene is TRBJ2-7, the V gene TRBV19; D is uncertain. With 1 base removed from V and 0 bases from J, the gap between germline ends came to 4 bases. The CDR3 has 13 amino acids. CDR1 LNHDA and CDR2 SQIVND come from the germline V gene (reference sequence). CDR3 in amino acids: CASSIGDSYEQYF. CDR3 sequence (DNA): TGTGCCAGTAGTATAGGGGACTCCTACGAGCAGTACTTC.

Details on this clone: Other DNA sequences in the sample encode the same CDR3. The V call is TRBV29-1, the J call TRBJ1-2; D unclear. The CDR3 is 8 amino acids. Trimming cost V 4 bases and J 10 bases, with 4 bases left between them. Germline values: CDR1 SQVTM, CDR2 ANQGSEA. The DNA of the CDR3 is TGCAGCGTTGGTGACTACACCTTC. It is translated as CSVGDYTF.

The CDR3 nucleotides are TGTGCCAGCAGGCCTCCAAATGAAAAACTGTTTTTT. It yields the protein CASRPPNEKLFF. This chain links TRBV6-5 with TRBJ1-4; D uncertain. CDR1 MNHEY and CDR2 SVGAGI come from the germline V gene. V lost 6 bases to trimming and J lost 5 bases, with 7 bases between them. The CDR3 is made up of 12 amino acids.

About this clone itself: This sample includes further DNA sequences coding for the same CDR3. The chain combines TRBV28 with TRBJ2-7, with unresolved D. The CDR3 loop spans 11 amino acids. With 6 bases removed from V and 3 bases from J, the gap between germline ends came to 6 bases. Germline V gene lookup returns CDR1 MDHEN and CDR2 SYDVKM. The CDR3 reads CASSLFYEQYF. CDR3 coding DNA: TGTGCCAGCAGCCTTTTCTACGAGCAGTACTTC.

This chain uses TRBV6-1 with TRBJ2-1; unclear D gene. Trimming took 3 bases from V and 10 from J, leaving 13 bases between them. CDR1 is MNHNS and CDR2 is SASEGT in the germline V gene. CDR3 length: 13 residues. Here the CDR3 reads CASSDTHRSEQFF. The CDR3 DNA is TGTGCCAGCAGTGACACTCATCGAAGCGAGCAGTTCTTC.